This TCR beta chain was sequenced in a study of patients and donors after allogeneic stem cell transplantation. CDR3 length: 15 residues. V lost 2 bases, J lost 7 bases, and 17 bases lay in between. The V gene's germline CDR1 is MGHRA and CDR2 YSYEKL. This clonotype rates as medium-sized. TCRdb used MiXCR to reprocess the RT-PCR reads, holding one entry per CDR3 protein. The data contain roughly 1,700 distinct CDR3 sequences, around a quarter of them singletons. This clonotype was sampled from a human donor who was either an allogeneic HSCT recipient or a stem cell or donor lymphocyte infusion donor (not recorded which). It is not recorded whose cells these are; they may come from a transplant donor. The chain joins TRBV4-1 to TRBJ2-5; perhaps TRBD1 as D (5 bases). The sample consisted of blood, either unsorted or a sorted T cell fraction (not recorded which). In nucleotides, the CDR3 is TGCGCCAGCAGCCAACCATTGACAGAGTCTAGGACCCAGTACTTC. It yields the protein CASSQPLTESRTQYF.